This T cell receptor (beta chain) was recorded in a study of regulatory T cells in long-lasting Graves disease. Study-level results: Persistent Graves' patients had lower TCR diversity than newly diagnosed ones. Repertoires from persistent disease leaned toward TRBV28, TRBJ1-2 and TRBJ2-5. Persistent patients shared 2,741 public clonotypes among themselves. Newly diagnosed patients shared fewer, at some 900. Sample size was small, which may have lowered accuracy.

Time point denoted: persistent/refractory GD, antithyroid drugs over 5 years with positive TRAb. The TCR library was made from RNA that had been extracted from PBMCs in TRIzol. The germline V gene encodes CDR1 SGDLS and CDR2 YYNGEE. The CDR3 runs 19 residues. Trimming removed 4 bases from V and 3 bases from J, with 25 bases in between. Regarding this clonotype: The antigen remains undetermined.

Arm-PCR of CDR3 regions and iRepertoire HTBI primers were the basis on which TCR beta libraries were built. MiXCR, run by TCRdb on the multiplex PCR reads, gives a single entry per CDR3 protein. The sample has more than 350,000 distinct CDR3 sequences; about 21% are singletons. Here the sequenced sample was peripheral blood mononuclear cells (PBMCs), taken when the disease was refractory, from a patient treated with antithyroid drugs. The receptor was derived from a female donor with Graves disease. The rearrangement uses TRBV9 and TRBJ2-2, with D perhaps given as TRBD1 or TRBD2 (5 bases each). The CDR3 nucleotides are TGTGCCAGCAGCCTACAAAGTTGGTTGGTGGGGACCGACACCGGGGAGCTGTTTTTT. The encoded protein is CASSLQSWLVGTDTGELFF.